This passage covers 7 T cell receptor beta chains from one sample sequenced in a study of cytomegalovirus exposure and HLA in healthy donors. Researchers ran the PCR with 60 Vbeta and 13 Jbeta primers. Profiled with immunoSEQ multiplex PCR; TCRdb holds only in-frame clones, not every one. The sample lists under 120,000 clones; 74% were seen once. Sequencing was performed on PBMCs. The source is a man aged 50-59 years in good health and CMV-seropositive.

About this clone itself: At one end, the junction sequence differs from germline, possibly due to a read error. J is TRBJ2-7 and V is TRBV7-2; 10 nucleotides agree with TRBD2. The CDR3 is made up of 18 amino acids. The V gene's germline CDR1 is SGHTA and CDR2 FQGNSA. The CDR3 loop is CASSLTAPLAGVSYGQYF. The CDR3 coding sequence is TGTGCCAGCAGCTTAACTGCCCCTCTAGCGGGGGTCTCCTACGGGCAGTACTTC.

The chain employs TRBV7-9 and TRBJ2-7; a possible D gene is TRBD2 (6 bases). V was cut by 4 bases and J by 3 bases, with 19 bases left in between. CDR1 SEHNR and CDR2 FQNEAQ come from the germline V gene (reference sequence). The CDR3 sequence is 16 residues long. This CDR3 is CASSSLGGPLNYEQYF. In DNA form, the CDR3 reads TGTGCCAGCAGCTCCCTGGGAGGCCCCCTAAACTACGAGCAGTACTTC.

The rearrangement uses TRBV12-2 and TRBJ2-3; no DNA check was done on the table's D call, TRBD2. TRBV12-2 is assigned pseudogene status. The CDR3 contains 19 residues. CDR3 protein: CASRLSRLGRGLSTDTQYF. Here the CDR3 DNA reads TGTGCAAGTCGCTTAAGCCGTTTAGGGCGGGGACTAAGCACAGATACGCAGTATTTT.

The V gene is TRBV6-1, the J gene TRBJ2-2, with 7 bases matching TRBD1. Looked up from germline, CDR1 is MNHNS and CDR2 is SASEGT. CDR3 length: 14 residues. Losses at the gene ends were 7 bases for V and 5 bases for J; bases not matched to a gene: 7. CDR3 nucleotide sequence: TGTGCCAGCACCCCGCTACAGGGGACCGGGGAGCTGTTTTTT. Translating gives CASTPLQGTGELFF.

The chain links TRBV7-9 to TRBJ2-7; a weak D match, TRBD2 (6 bases). V was cut by 2 bases and J by 12 bases, with 14 bases left in between. The CDR3 totals 12 residues. Germline loops: CDR1 SEHNR, CDR2 FQNEAQ (reference sequence). DNA of the CDR3: TGTGCCAGCAGCTTAAGTTCCGGAGGGCGGTACTTC. Protein product: CASSLSSGGRYF. The full variable domain, its missing parts supplied by reference TRBV7-9 and TRBJ2-7, is DTGVSQNPRHKITKRGQNVTFRCDPISEHNRLYWYRQTLGQGPEFLTYFQNEAQLEKSRLLSDRFSAERPKGSFSTLEIQRTEQGDSAMYLCASSLSSGGRYFGPGTRLTVT.

The CDR3 bases are TGTGCCAGCAGTCCCGGGGAGGGGGGCCCGAGTAACGAGCAGTACTTC. This sequence encodes CASSPGEGGPSNEQYF. The chain uses TRBV25-1 and TRBJ2-7; perhaps TRBD2 as D (7 bases). Germline V gene data show CDR1 as MGHDK and CDR2 as SYGVNS. Trimming left V 5 bases short and J 5 bases short, with 22 bases between. The CDR3 is 16 amino acids.

The chain is built from TRBV11-3 and TRBJ2-5, with 7 bases lining up with TRBD1. Germline CDR1 is SGHNT and CDR2 is YENEEA. V lost 0 bases, J lost 3 bases, and 16 bases stayed unmatched. The CDR3 spans 19 residues. This chain's CDR3 is CASSLDFRRQGIVEETQYF. In DNA, the CDR3 is TGTGCCAGCAGCTTAGATTTCCGGAGACAGGGAATTGTGGAAGAGACCCAGTACTTC.